This T cell receptor (beta chain) was retrieved from a study of shared clonotypes between healthy human individuals. Assay used: immunoSEQ multiplex PCR; TCRdb lists only in-frame clones, some missing. Of approximately 500,000 clones listed, 60% to 80% are singletons. The length of the CDR3 is 18 residues. The J gene is TRBJ2-1, the V gene TRBV21-1; the table assigns TRBD2, which was not confirmed against the DNA. TRBV21-1 is a recognized pseudogene. Specimen: PBMCs. The sequence was collected from a middle-aged woman in good health. Some clones in this sample may be carry-over from other donors' samples. CDR3 DNA: TGTGCCAGCAGCAAAGTAGGTTTCGTAGCGGGAGTATATAATGAGCAGTTCTTC. This gives the protein CASSKVGFVAGVYNEQFF.